Given below is one TCR beta chain in context. Method: immunoSEQ multiplex PCR; TCRdb's copy keeps in-frame clones and lacks some. The sample shows about 150,000 clones, roughly 86% of them seen only once. The germline V gene encodes CDR1 LGHNA and CDR2 YSLEER. Between the trimmed V and J ends, which lost 3 bases and 0 bases, there was a span of 14 bases. This CDR3 is 16 amino acids long. This sample is part of a study of blood T cell repertoires in COVID-19. Turning to the study itself: Sources were T cells, B-cell-depleted T cells, or PBMCs; the material itself was cDNA or gDNA.

The TCR originated in a man aged 55-75 years with COVID-19, enrolled during active disease. The genes are TRBV4-3 and TRBJ1-1, with D tentatively TRBD1 (6 bases). Sequences were obtained from peripheral blood. The CDR3 is CASSQTSRGLNTEAFF. DNA for the CDR3: TGCGCCAGCAGCCAGACTTCCAGGGGCCTGAACACTGAAGCTTTCTTT.